Listed below are T cell receptor beta chains from one sample, sequenced in a study of T cell responses to AZD1222 COVID-19 vaccine. The method was immunoSEQ multiplex PCR; TCRdb's version includes in-frame clones alone and lacks a portion of them. Here the sample spans around 110,000 clones, about 91% being singletons. The sequencing used peripheral blood, collected on day 0 of AZD1222 vaccination. Receptors originate from an adult in good health. CDR3s include the opening cysteine and the closing phenylalanine or tryptophan. The D gene is left open where the match is weak. Rows give clone size only sometimes, using once, few, many, or a class for an expanded clone.

v_call: TRBV9; j_call: TRBJ1-2; clone_size: once; d_call: TRBD1; cdr3_nt: TGTGCCAGCAGCGAGACAGGGTTAGGGGGCTATGGCTACACCTTC; cdr3_aa: CASSETGLGGYGYTF
v_call: TRBV6-5; j_call: TRBJ1-6; clone_size: -; d_call: -; cdr3_nt: TGTGCCAGCAGTTACTCACCTCAGGGGAATTCACCCCTCCACTTT; cdr3_aa: CASSYSPQGNSPLHF
v_call: TRBV12-3/TRBV12-4; j_call: TRBJ1-4; clone_size: -; d_call: -; cdr3_nt: TGTGCCAGCAGTTCGACAGTGCAACTGTTTTTT; cdr3_aa: CASSSTVQLFF
v_call: TRBV9; j_call: TRBJ1-3; clone_size: -; d_call: -; cdr3_nt: TGTGCCAGCAGCGTAGGTTCCGTCCTCTCTGGAAACACCATATATTTT; cdr3_aa: CASSVGSVLSGNTIYF
v_call: TRBV5-6; j_call: TRBJ2-3; clone_size: -; d_call: TRBD2; cdr3_nt: TGTGCCAGCAGCCCCCGGGAGCGGGGACGCACAGATACGCAGTATTTT; cdr3_aa: CASSPRERGRTDTQYF
v_call: TRBV7-2; j_call: TRBJ2-3; clone_size: -; d_call: -; cdr3_nt: TGTGCCAGCAGCTTATCCGCAGGGGCAGATACGCAGTATTTT; cdr3_aa: CASSLSAGADTQYF
v_call: TRBV5-4; j_call: TRBJ1-2; clone_size: -; d_call: -; cdr3_nt: TGTGCCAGCAGTCCGGACGGTAACTATGGCTACACCTTC; cdr3_aa: CASSPDGNYGYTF
v_call: TRBV6-1; j_call: TRBJ1-2; clone_size: -; d_call: -; cdr3_nt: TGTGCCAGCAGTGGCGGAGGGCATTCGGGAGGCTATGGCTACACCTTC; cdr3_aa: CASSGGGHSGGYGYTF
v_call: TRBV4-3; j_call: TRBJ1-2; clone_size: -; d_call: -; cdr3_nt: TGCGCCAGCAGCCAAGATCTACCAGGCCTAGGGTATGGCTACACCTTC; cdr3_aa: CASSQDLPGLGYGYTF
v_call: TRBV3-1/TRBV3-2; j_call: TRBJ1-1; clone_size: -; d_call: -; cdr3_nt: TGTGCCAGCTGCGGAGGGGAGAACACTGAAGCTTTCTTT; cdr3_aa: CASCGGENTEAFF
v_call: TRBV3-1/TRBV3-2; j_call: TRBJ1-1; clone_size: -; d_call: -; cdr3_nt: TGTGCCAGCAGCGGGTGGGGAACCACTGAAGCTTTCTTT; cdr3_aa: CASSGWGTTEAFF
v_call: TRBV30; j_call: TRBJ1-3; clone_size: -; d_call: -; cdr3_nt: TGTGCCTGGAGTTTCCCAGGTTCCCGGACTGGAAACACCATATATTTT; cdr3_aa: CAWSFPGSRTGNTIYF
v_call: TRBV7-8; j_call: TRBJ1-6; clone_size: -; d_call: -; cdr3_nt: TGTGCCAGCAGCTTACGTTGGAGCAATTCACCCCTCCACTTT; cdr3_aa: CASSLRWSNSPLHF
v_call: TRBV11-2; j_call: TRBJ2-7; clone_size: -; d_call: -; cdr3_nt: TGTGCCAGCAGCCGACGGACAGCGAGAGAGCAGTACTTC; cdr3_aa: CASSRRTAREQYF
v_call: TRBV6-5; j_call: TRBJ1-5; clone_size: -; d_call: -; cdr3_nt: TGTGCCAGCAGTTACGGGGGGAGTCAGCCCCAGCATTTT; cdr3_aa: CASSYGGSQPQHF
v_call: TRBV11-2; j_call: TRBJ2-7; clone_size: -; d_call: -; cdr3_nt: TGTGCCAGCAGCCACGATCAGGGAAGAGGCTACGAGCAGTACTTC; cdr3_aa: CASSHDQGRGYEQYF
v_call: TRBV7-2; j_call: TRBJ2-1; clone_size: few; d_call: -; cdr3_nt: TGTGCCAGCAGCTTAGAGAGGTCCGGCAATGAGCAGTTCTTC; cdr3_aa: CASSLERSGNEQFF
v_call: TRBV7-3; j_call: TRBJ2-1; clone_size: -; d_call: TRBD2; cdr3_nt: TGTGCCAGCACCTTAGCGGGAGTTGAAAATGAGCAGTTCTTC; cdr3_aa: CASTLAGVENEQFF
v_call: TRBV6-5; j_call: TRBJ1-1; clone_size: -; d_call: -; cdr3_nt: TGTGCCAGCAGTTACAACCGCAACACTGAAGCTTTCTTT; cdr3_aa: CASSYNRNTEAFF
v_call: TRBV7-9; j_call: TRBJ1-4; clone_size: -; d_call: TRBD1; cdr3_nt: TGTGCCAGCAGCTCGCGACAGGGAAATGAAAAACTGTTTTTT; cdr3_aa: CASSSRQGNEKLFF
v_call: TRBV5-4; j_call: TRBJ2-7; clone_size: -; d_call: TRBD1; cdr3_nt: TGTGCCAGCAGCAGCGAAACAGGGGGCGAGCAGTACTTC; cdr3_aa: CASSSETGGEQYF